The 21 T cell receptor beta chains listed next were all sequenced from one sample in a study of human thymus T cells. Obtained as resections during corrective heart surgery, the thymus tissue was then studied. The repertoire was sequenced with immunoSEQ multiplex PCR; TCRdb's copy has only in-frame clones and lacks some. The sample includes fewer than 85,000 clones, 85% to 95% of them seen just once. Sequenced sample: thymus tissue. The receptors derive from a girl under three years old with a congenital heart defect but otherwise immunologically healthy.

The chain employs TRBV2 and TRBJ2-3; D perhaps matches TRBD1 (5 bases). The V gene lost 4 bases and the J gene lost 2 bases, with 13 bases spanning the gap. Germline V gives CDR1 SNHLY, CDR2 FYNNEI. The CDR3 consists of 15 residues. The DNA for the CDR3 is TGTGCCAGCAGTGCCCGACAGATTACCACAGATACGCAGTATTTT. It translates to CASSARQITTDTQYF.

CDR3 nucleotide sequence: TGTGCCAGCAGTATCCGATGGGGCACTGGCTACACCTTC. This sequence encodes CASSIRWGTGYTF. The chain carries TRBV27 and TRBJ1-2, with D maybe TRBD1 (5 bases). Germline loops: CDR1 MNHEY, CDR2 SMNVEV (reference sequence). Trimming removed 5 bases from V and 7 bases from J, with 14 bases in between. This CDR3 has 13 residues.

The rearrangement joins TRBV19 to TRBJ1-4; 9 nucleotides agree with TRBD1. CDR1 is LNHDA and CDR2 is SQIVND in the germline V gene (reference sequence). The CDR3 contains 18 residues. The junction had 15 bases not matched to a gene; V was cut back by 9 bases and J by 1 base. The CDR3 is CARIQGAMFLGTNEKLFF. The CDR3 DNA is TGTGCCAGAATACAGGGGGCGATGTTCTTGGGAACTAATGAAAAACTGTTTTTT.

Remarks on this clone: A read error may account for a junction end that differs from germline. This chain connects TRBV7-9 to TRBJ2-2; D call uncertain. CDR3 length: 15 residues. CDR1 SEHNR and CDR2 FQNEAQ come from the germline V gene (reference sequence). CDR3 nucleotide sequence: TGTGCCAGCACCTTATTTGGCCGGGACACCGGGGAGCTGTTTTTT. Amino acids: CASTLFGRDTGELFF.

The CDR3 protein is CASSEEGQETQYF. CDR3 DNA sequence: TGCGCCAGCAGTGAGGAGGGACAAGAGACCCAGTACTTC. The chain links TRBV10-2 to TRBJ2-5, with TRBD2 as a possible D gene (5 bases). The CDR3 covers 13 residues. V was clipped by 2 bases and J by 2 bases, with 6 bases between them. The germline CDR1 and CDR2 sequences are WSHSY and SAAADI.

This clone has only a few counts. This chain uses TRBV5-6 with TRBJ2-5; TRBD1 aligns across 10 bases. Losses at the gene ends were 2 bases for V and 4 bases for J; bases not matched to a gene: 8. The CDR3 consists of 16 residues. The germline gives CDR1 SGHDT, CDR2 YYEEEE. The CDR3 loop is CASSFSGTGVRETQYF. CDR3 sequence (DNA): TGTGCCAGCAGCTTCTCCGGGACAGGGGTTCGAGAGACCCAGTACTTC. Drawing the rest from reference TRBV5-6 and TRBJ2-5, the complete variable domain is DAGVTQSPTHLIKTRGQQVTLRCSPKSGHDTVSWYQQALGQGPQFIFQYYEEEERQRGNFPDRFSGHQFPNYSSELNVNALLLGDSALYLCASSFSGTGVRETQYFGPGTRLLVL.

Note on this clone: This CDR3 is also generated by other DNA sequences in the sample. The chain is built from TRBV27 and TRBJ2-3; D unclear. V lost 2 bases, J lost 0 bases, and 3 bases lay in between. This CDR3 spans 13 amino acids. From germline, CDR1 is MNHEY and CDR2 SMNVEV (reference sequence). This CDR3 is CASSLTSTDTQYF. In DNA, the CDR3 is TGTGCCAGCAGTTTAACTAGCACAGATACGCAGTATTTT.

The CDR3 sequence is CASRPGLAAKNIQYF. CDR3 sequence (DNA): TGTGCCAGCAGACCCGGACTGGCAGCCAAAAACATTCAGTACTTC. The chain has TRBV6-5 and TRBJ2-4; possible D gene TRBD2, 5 bases. Trimming left V 6 bases short and J 0 bases short, with 12 bases between. Germline-derived CDR1 and CDR2 are MNHEY and SVGAGI. CDR3 size: 15 residues.

The chain uses TRBV15 and TRBJ2-1; 13 bases agree with TRBD2. CDR1 is LNHNV and CDR2 is YYDKDF in the germline V gene (reference sequence). Unmatched junction bases numbered 17, after V lost 8 bases and J lost 7 bases. CDR3 length equals 18 residues. The CDR3 region is CATGPVETGLAGTNEQFF. The CDR3 DNA follows: TGTGCCACCGGGCCGGTAGAGACGGGACTAGCGGGAACAAATGAGCAGTTCTTC.

V gene TRBV29-1 combines with J gene TRBJ1-1; D not certain. The CDR3 is 13 amino acids. The V gene's germline CDR1 is SQVTM and CDR2 ANQGSEA. Trimming stripped 5 bases from V and 5 bases from J, with 15 bases between. The CDR3 DNA reads as TGCAGCGTTAGATTAAGTTCGGTTACTGAAGCTTTCTTT. It is translated as CSVRLSSVTEAFF.

V usage is TRBV4-3 and J usage is TRBJ1-5; D uncertain. V shed 0 bases and J shed 5 bases, with 5 bases lying between them. CDR1 LGHNA and CDR2 YSLEER come from the germline V gene. The CDR3 is made up of 13 amino acids. CDR3 in amino acids: CASSQESDQPQHF. Written as DNA, the CDR3 is TGCGCCAGCAGCCAAGAAAGTGATCAGCCCCAGCATTTT.

This clone was detected a few times. V and J are TRBV19 and TRBJ1-5, with TRBD1 identical over 7 bases. Germline CDR1 reads LNHDA; CDR2 reads SQIVND (reference sequence). The trim removed 10 bases at V and 7 bases at J, leaving 10 bases unmatched. CDR3 length equals 13 residues. This CDR3 reads CATERQGGQPQHF. DNA of the CDR3: TGTGCCACCGAACGACAGGGTGGCCAGCCCCAGCATTTT.

This chain uses TRBV19 with TRBJ2-1, with no clear D. The CDR3 spans 15 residues. Per the germline V gene, CDR1 is LNHDA and CDR2 is SQIVND (reference sequence). V was pared by 7 bases and J by 4 bases, with 17 bases between. The CDR3 DNA sequence: TGTGCCAGTACTCCCTCAACGCTGCGGTACAATGAGCAGTTCTTC. Its protein product is CASTPSTLRYNEQFF.

The genes are TRBV28 and TRBJ1-1; 8 bases agree with TRBD1. Losses at the gene ends were 6 bases for V and 9 bases for J; bases not matched to a gene: 12. The CDR3 consists of 14 residues. Looked up from germline, CDR1 is MDHEN and CDR2 is SYDVKM. In DNA, the CDR3 is TGTGCCAGCAGGAGTCCCGGACAGGGTGGAAAAGCTTTCTTT. Translated, it gives CASRSPGQGGKAFF.

The rearrangement joins TRBV29-1 to TRBJ2-4; 8 bases are a match to TRBD2. J lost 6 bases, V lost 5 bases, and 12 bases had no gene match. CDR1 is SQVTM and CDR2 is ANQGSEA in the germline V gene. The CDR3 is 15 amino acids. CDR3 sequence: CSVLPGGQIRNIQYF. The DNA of the CDR3 is TGCAGCGTTCTCCCGGGAGGGCAGATTAGAAACATTCAGTACTTC.

This chain connects TRBV12-5 to TRBJ2-1; D possibly corresponds to TRBD2 (6 bases). V dropped 3 bases and J dropped 9 bases, with 9 bases sitting between them. The germline V gene has CDR1 LGHNT and CDR2 FRNRAP. This CDR3 has 12 residues. The CDR3 sequence is CASGLPGGEQFF. CDR3 in DNA: TGTGCTAGTGGTTTACCCGGGGGTGAGCAGTTCTTC.

The CDR3 DNA reads as TGTGCCACCCGCGCTAGCGGGAGACAAGGTGAGCAGTTCTTC. Translated: CATRASGRQGEQFF. The rearrangement joins TRBV28 to TRBJ2-1; 10 bases agree with TRBD2. CDR3 length equals 14 residues. Germline V gene data show CDR1 as MDHEN and CDR2 as SYDVKM. The trim removed 10 bases at V and 9 bases at J, leaving 12 bases unmatched.

V is TRBV19 and J is TRBJ1-1, with unresolved D. The CDR3 totals 18 residues. Trimming removed 7 bases at V and 5 bases at J, with 29 bases between. Germline V CDR1 and CDR2: LNHDA, SQIVND (reference sequence). The CDR3 spells CASKPPPRRPRSETEAFF. In nucleotides, the CDR3 is TGTGCCAGTAAGCCACCCCCAAGACGTCCCCGAAGTGAGACTGAAGCTTTCTTT.

V and J are TRBV25-1 and TRBJ1-3; D is possibly TRBD1 (5 bases). Per germline, CDR1 MGHDK and CDR2 SYGVNS. This CDR3 spans 16 amino acids. The V gene lost 2 bases and the J gene lost 0 bases, with 11 bases spanning the gap. This chain's CDR3 is CASSEGGRSSGNTIYF. In DNA, the CDR3 is TGTGCCAGCAGTGAAGGGGGACGGTCCTCTGGAAACACCATATATTTT. The full variable domain, completed using reference TRBV25-1 and TRBJ1-3, is EADIYQTPRYLVIGTGKKITLECSQTMGHDKMYWYQQDPGMELHLIHYSYGVNSTEKGDLSSESTVSRIRTEHFPLTLESARPSHTSQYLCASSEGGRSSGNTIYFGEGSWLTVV.

This chain joins TRBV28 and TRBJ2-4, with unresolved D. Germline CDR1 is MDHEN and CDR2 is SYDVKM. CDR3 length: 14 residues. V lost 6 bases, J lost 9 bases, and 18 bases lay in between. CDR3 protein: CASRGYHQAGIQYF. CDR3 nucleotides: TGTGCCAGCAGAGGGTATCACCAAGCAGGCATTCAGTACTTC. Full variable domain (rest looked up from reference TRBV28 and TRBJ2-4): DVKVTQSSRYLVKRTGEKVFLECVQDMDHENMFWYRQDPGLGLRLIYFSYDVKMKEKGDIPEGYSVSREKKERFSLILESASTNQTSMYLCASRGYHQAGIQYFGAGTRLSVL.

This sequence joins TRBV11-3 and TRBJ2-2, with TRBD1 identical over 8 bases. Germline-derived CDR1 and CDR2 are SGHNT and YENEEA. CDR3 length: 16 amino acids. V lost 5 bases and J lost 1; bases outside the gene matches: 6. CDR3 nucleotides: TGTGCCAGCAGCCCAGGGGGCAGGGTGAACACCGGGGAGCTGTTTTTT. Amino acid sequence: CASSPGGRVNTGELFF. Together with reference TRBV11-3 and TRBJ2-2, the CDR3 gives the full variable domain: EAGVVQSPRYKIIEKKQPVAFWCNPISGHNTLYWYLQNLGQGPELLIRYENEEAVDDSQLPKDRFSAERLKGVDSTLKIQPAELGDSAVYLCASSPGGRVNTGELFFGEGSRLTVL.